A selection of T cell receptor beta chains follows, all from one sample in a study of blood T cell repertoires in COVID-19. Profiling relied on immunoSEQ multiplex PCR, and the TCRdb table lists in-frame clones only, not all of them. There are around 250,000 clones in the sample; around 87% occur only once, and 6% to 9% lies in the top ten. Material for sequencing was peripheral blood. These receptors were taken from a woman in her 70s with active or convalescent COVID-19. Both conserved end residues are part of each CDR3. D genes are given only for firm matches. Expanded clones get a size class; other rows say once, few or many, or leave the size out.

size,D,V,J,CDR3,DNA
.,.,TRBV5-1,TRBJ1-2,CASSEGGGRLHGYTF,TGCGCCAGCAGCGAGGGCGGGGGCCGACTCCATGGCTACACCTTC
.,.,TRBV9,TRBJ2-3,CASSVGGGVADTQYF,TGTGCCAGCAGCGTAGGAGGAGGGGTCGCAGATACGCAGTATTTT
many,TRBD1,TRBV19,TRBJ1-1,CASTPFLLQGAINTEAFF,TGTGCCAGTACTCCATTTTTACTACAGGGGGCAATTAATACTGAAGCTTTCTTT
.,TRBD2,TRBV29-1,TRBJ2-1,CSVTSGGAGEQFF,TGCAGCGTTACTAGCGGGGGGGCGGGTGAGCAGTTCTTC
.,TRBD1,TRBV6-2/TRBV6-3,TRBJ1-6,CASSSPRPPTGKGNSPLHF,TGTGCCAGCAGTTCCCCACGTCCGCCGACAGGGAAAGGAAATTCACCCCTCCACTTT
.,TRBD1,TRBV3-1/TRBV3-2,TRBJ2-7,CASSQGDPGQGYEQYF,TGTGCCAGCAGCCAAGGGGACCCGGGACAGGGGTACGAGCAGTACTTC
.,.,TRBV4-1,TRBJ1-2,CASSGRQLGGYTF,TGCGCCAGCAGCGGTCGACAGCTCGGCGGCTACACCTTC
.,.,TRBV19,TRBJ2-5,CASSIPPQETQYF,TGTGCCAGTAGTATCCCCCCTCAAGAGACCCAGTACTTC
.,.,TRBV7-9,TRBJ1-3,CASSSRTVDRYSGNTIYF,TGTGCCAGCAGCTCCCGGACAGTCGACCGATACTCTGGAAACACCATATATTTT
.,.,TRBV7-2,TRBJ1-2,CASSLFKGDLNYGYTF,TGTGCCAGCAGCTTATTTAAGGGGGATCTTAACTATGGCTACACCTTC
.,.,TRBV15,TRBJ2-1,CATSPESSIYNEQFF,TGTGCCACCAGTCCCGAAAGCTCCATTTACAATGAGCAGTTCTTC
once,.,TRBV4-1,TRBJ1-4,CASSQGPLPTNEKLFF,TGCGCCAGCAGCCAAGGGCCGCTTCCAACTAATGAAAAACTGTTTTTT
.,TRBD2,TRBV18,TRBJ2-3,CASSNPGTSGVAQYF,TGTGCCAGCTCCAACCCAGGGACTAGCGGGGTAGCGCAGTATTTT
.,.,TRBV11-2,TRBJ2-2,CASSPTRDRTGELFF,TGTGCCAGCAGCCCAACGCGGGACCGCACCGGGGAGCTGTTTTTT
once,TRBD1,TRBV11-2,TRBJ1-2,CASSPGQGGGYGYTF,TGTGCCAGCAGCCCCGGACAGGGAGGAGGGTATGGCTACACCTTC
.,.,TRBV7-9,TRBJ1-2,CASTPSIRPFYGYTF,TGTGCCAGCACCCCTAGCATTCGGCCCTTCTATGGCTACACCTTC